This T cell receptor (beta chain) was sequenced in a study of blood T cells in healthy people across ages. The use of a sample-barcoded 5' primer and a J-beta primer mix characterized a second PCR of roughly 7 to 11 cycles. Using its own MiXCR run on the 5' RACE reads, TCRdb lists one record per CDR3 protein. The data show approximately 760,000 distinct CDR3 sequences, roughly 25% seen once. With 0 bases removed from V and 3 bases from J, the gap between germline ends came to 12 bases. Germline V lookup: CDR1 MNHNS, CDR2 SASEGT. The CDR3 contains 15 residues. This clonotype was counted a few times. The data were also submitted as part of a second study, on T cells of mothers and their children.

The V call is TRBV6-1, the J call TRBJ2-7; D is uncertain. The receptor was isolated from a boy aged 5-17 years in good health. Sequenced sample: blood. The CDR3 loop reads CASSEAALEGYEQYF. CDR3 coding DNA: TGTGCCAGCAGTGAAGCTGCGCTAGAAGGCTACGAGCAGTACTTC.